This TCR beta chain stems from a study of OX40 agonist ivuxolimab in advanced cancers. In terms of the full investigation: Ivuxolimab was an agonistic, fully human IgG2 monoclonal antibody directed against OX40 (CD134), a costimulatory receptor. Prior anti-PD-1, anti-PD-L1 or anti-CTLA-4 therapy was permitted, and checkpoint inhibitors had been received by less than 45% of dose-escalation patients. A male proportion of around 80% and a mean age of 60 years, ranging from about 23 to 90, were recorded for the dose-escalation cohort. Partial responses occurred in three dose-escalation patients, of whom one had hepatocellular carcinoma and two had cutaneous melanoma. The point of sequencing TCRbeta in the periphery was to test whether ivuxolimab changed TCR sequence diversity and drove clonal T-cell expansion. The paper covers the monotherapy dose-escalation part of the phase I ivuxolimab trial, which included N = 52 patients. Intravenous ivuxolimab was administered to patients every 2 weeks at six dose levels: 0.01, 0.1, 0.3, 1.5, 3 and 10 mg/kg. Of the roughly 50 dose-escalation patients, hepatocellular carcinoma was present in some 19, melanoma in around 15, renal cell carcinoma in 9 and head and neck cancer in 9. The paper's findings and limits, for the study overall: After ivuxolimab, expanded clones were on average more numerous among CD8+ T cells than among CD4+ T cells. Low levels of normalized T-cell clonal expansion were also seen in some patients who did not respond. Which antigens the clonally expanded peripheral T cells were specific for was not determined. In partial responders in the 0.1-3.0 mg/kg groups, normalized peripheral clonal expansion was found to be among the lowest, especially among CD8+ T cells. At doses from 0.1 to 3.0 mg/kg, clonal expansion was seen in both CD4+ and CD8+ blood T cells between baseline and week 6.

For sequencing of the TCRbeta CDR3 region, genomic DNA was extracted from the sorted cells. TCRbeta CDR3 regions were sequenced using the immunoSEQ Assay. TCRdb carries this immuneACCESS record with in-frame sequences only. Its versions omit some clonotypes, under half of them owing to an unresolved V gene in the studies checked, with the rest unexplained. The sample table holds about 82,000 clones, of which around 85% were seen once. The ten largest clones represent about 0.22% of the sample. The sample holds one count of this clone. The clone's antigen remains unknown. Base qualities are not provided; no much larger clone lies one nucleotide away. CDR1 and CDR2 (SGHAT, FQNNGV) derive from the germline V gene. The CDR3 measures 15 amino acids from cysteine to phenylalanine. Of the read, only the CDR3 DNA is kept; its 45 bases are in frame from base 1. V is cut by 1 base and J by 0 bases, and the space between the germline ends is 10 bases.

The trial excluded patients who had a history of autoimmune disease or were on systemic immunosuppression. In every dose cohort, peripheral blood was drawn for TCR sequencing at baseline, cycle 4 day 1, and cycle 7 day 1. The samples were drawn from a first-in-human, open-label, multicenter phase I dose-escalation trial of ivuxolimab. Adults with locally advanced or metastatic head and neck squamous cell, hepatocellular, melanoma or renal cell carcinoma were enrolled in the trial. Before TCR sequencing, CD4+ T cells and CD8+ T cells from peripheral blood were sorted into separate populations. The rearranged segments are TRBV11-2 and TRBJ2-7, with the D gene too uncertain to name. This TCR was sampled from an adult with an advanced solid tumor such as melanoma, head and neck, liver or kidney cancer. The sequencing here drew on CD4+ or CD8+ T cells sorted from blood, taken in a trial of the OX40 agonist ivuxolimab. The DNA sequence is TGTGCCAGCAGCTTAGGACTGACCCTCTCCTACGAGCAGTACTTC. Its protein is CASSLGLTLSYEQYF.